A selection of T cell receptor beta chains follows, all from one sample in a study of blood T cell repertoires in COVID-19. Assay: immunoSEQ multiplex PCR; the TCRdb copy retains only in-frame clones and omits some. The data contain tens of thousands of clones, roughly nine tenths of them singletons. The sequencing sample was made of peripheral blood. All receptors derive from a woman older than 75 with COVID-19, enrolled during active disease. Each CDR3 is given with its conserved first and last residue.

TRBV5-4 CASSGRGGGVFYEQYF
TRBV7-9 CASSSPGQGMTDTQYF
TRBV7-8 CASSRGAGTGNPYEQYF
TRBV9 CASRGGAGGTGELFF
TRBV2 CASSPGGVDYGYTF
TRBV30 CAWSVSSIREQFF
TRBV6-5 CASTDRGRNEAFF
TRBV5-1 CASSKSNRDSGETQYF
TRBV2 CASSGDSPYGYTF
TRBV6-5 CASSLTGGWAQPQHF
TRBV27 CASKFLAGGRGIQYF
TRBV4-1 CASSQTGGTGRSGNTIYF
TRBV7-3 CASSLTASGASTDTQYF
TRBV29-1 CSVLTSGAHEQYF
TRBV6-6 CASRRQGRGYEQYF
TRBV6-5 CATVGTSTTWEQYF
TRBV10-3 CAIRTGVNTEAFF
TRBV5-4 CASSLVEEQFF
TRBV25-1 CASSGPGQGDEKLFF
TRBV10-3 CAIRSGMQNTEAFF
TRBV19 CASSIGANEQFF
TRBV25-1 CASSRDTMIGEQYF
TRBV4-2 CASSQGLAGAVTDTQYF
TRBV6-5 CASSYSPDSYNTEAFF
TRBV27 CASSLSAGRGEKLFF
TRBV19 CASSIDAPGLGEQYF
TRBV5-5 CASSYRANYGYTF
TRBV19 CATSEPNTGELFF
TRBV6-1 CASSGGLAGLGDTQYF
TRBV27 CASTGQGPYNEQFF
TRBV9 CASSTRGQSLSEKLFF
TRBV5-5 CASSLLYSYEQYF
TRBV7-8 CASSLRGVGEAFF
TRBV12-3/TRBV12-4 CASSLKYAVTQYF
TRBV6-5 CASKTEMYSNQPQHF
TRBV19 CASSPRTAYKRGF